Presented here are 20 T cell receptor beta chains from one specimen sequenced in a study of T cell responses to AZD1222 COVID-19 vaccine (dated by TCRdb to the early 2020s). Library construction relied on the immunoSEQ multiplex PCR assay. TCRdb limited this immuneACCESS table to in-frame rearrangements with V and J called. A share of clones is missing; checked studies link under half to unresolved V genes, and the rest is unexplained. In all, the sample holds 130,000 or so clones, and around 90% of those were seen once. 4.5% to 7% of the sample belongs to the ten largest clones. This specimen's time point label, per the study, means: about 28 days (+/-7) after the second vaccine dose. This sample comprised peripheral blood, obtained 28 days after the second AZD1222 dose. All receptors derive from an adult who received the AZD1222 COVID-19 vaccine.

The genes are TRBV30 and TRBJ2-3; D is ambiguous. The V and J ends lost 2 bases and 7 bases respectively, with 7 bases between them. CDR1 and CDR2 (germline): GTSNPN, SVGIG (reference sequence). This CDR3 comprises 11 residues. The CDR3 sequence: CAWSPENTQYF. The CDR3 nucleotides are TGTGCCTGGAGTCCCGAGAATACGCAGTATTTT.

The chain couples TRBV29-1 to TRBJ2-6; no firm D call. CDR1 is SQVTM, CDR2 ANQGSEA, per germline. The V end lost 0 bases, the J end lost 0 bases, and 9 bases lay between the germline ends. The CDR3 covers 16 residues. The CDR3 here is CSVEDPYASGANVLTF. Here the CDR3 DNA reads TGCAGCGTTGAAGATCCATACGCCTCTGGGGCCAACGTCCTGACTTTC.

The CDR3 sequence: CASFRPDTGELFF. Here the CDR3 DNA reads TGCGCCAGCTTTAGACCTGACACCGGGGAGCTGTTTTTT. This rearrangement joins TRBV23-1 to TRBJ2-2; no clear D gene. TRBV23-1 is an open reading frame, and its role is uncertain. This CDR3 contains 13 residues. V gave up 8 bases and J gave up 3 bases, with 10 bases separating them.

This clone was seen a handful of times. The chain has TRBV11-2 and TRBJ2-1; 9 nucleotides line up with TRBD2. In germline, CDR1 is SGHAT, CDR2 FQNNGV. The CDR3 runs to 17 residues. V shed 4 bases and J 2 bases; nucleotides not matched to a gene: 9. CDR3 residues: CASSYLSGSSTYNEQFF. CDR3 bases: TGTGCCAGCAGCTACCTTAGCGGGAGTTCGACCTACAATGAGCAGTTCTTC.

The chain couples TRBV7-2 to TRBJ1-2; TRBD1 aligns across 9 bases. The length of the CDR3 is 13 residues. The germline V gene encodes CDR1 SGHTA and CDR2 FQGNSA. J was trimmed by 5 bases and V by 6 bases; bases with no gene match: 4. The CDR3 DNA reads TGTGCCAGCAGTCGGACAGGGGTTTATGGCTACACCTTC. Its translation: CASSRTGVYGYTF. Complete variable domain (other parts from reference TRBV7-2 and TRBJ1-2): GAGVSQSPSNKVTEKGKDVELRCDPISGHTALYWYRQSLGQGLEFLIYFQGNSAPDKSGLPSDRFSAERTGGSVSTLTIQRTQQEDSAVYLCASSRTGVYGYTFGSGTRLTVV.

V is TRBV7-9 and J is TRBJ2-1; 8 bases align to TRBD1. The ends lost 5 bases at V and 7 bases at J; junction bases unmatched: 7. This CDR3 comprises 14 residues. Germline lookup yields CDR1 SEHNR and CDR2 FQNEAQ (reference sequence). This CDR3 reads CASSRGQETNEQFF. The DNA of the CDR3 is TGTGCCAGCAGCCGGGGACAGGAGACTAATGAGCAGTTCTTC.

The CDR3 DNA sequence: TGTGCCAGCAGCTACACAAGGGGGAGGGATGGCTACACCTTC. Translating it yields CASSYTRGRDGYTF. The gene calls are TRBV6-5 and TRBJ1-2; the D gene is possibly TRBD1 (6 bases). This CDR3 has 14 residues. The germline CDR1 and CDR2 sequences are MNHEY and SVGAGI. Between the trimmed V and J ends, which lost 6 bases and 6 bases, there was a span of 17 bases.

The V gene is TRBV18, the J gene TRBJ1-3, with D maybe TRBD1 (5 bases). Per the germline V gene, CDR1 is KGHSH and CDR2 is LQKENI. Trimming left V 6 bases short and J 0 bases short, with 15 bases between. The CDR3 is 16 residues long. CDR3 loop: CASSLAGSSSGNTIYF. CDR3 in DNA: TGTGCCAGCTCCCTGGCAGGGAGTAGCTCTGGAAACACCATATATTTT.

This chain links TRBV27 with TRBJ2-1; D is unresolved. Germline V gene data show CDR1 as MNHEY and CDR2 as SMNVEV (reference sequence). The CDR3 consists of 15 residues. The V end lost 5 bases, the J end lost 5 bases, and 16 bases lay between the germline ends. The CDR3 DNA reads TGTGCCAGCAGTCCTAGGAGCCCGCCCCACAATGAGCAGTTCTTC. Its translation is CASSPRSPPHNEQFF.

The chain has TRBV4-3 and TRBJ2-7, with TRBD1 matching 8 bases. V lost 1 base, J lost 5 bases, and 7 bases stayed unmatched. CDR1 and CDR2 (germline): LGHNA, YSLEER. The CDR3 contains 15 residues. This chain's CDR3 is CASSQVYQGAHEQYF. The CDR3 DNA reads TGCGCCAGCAGCCAAGTTTATCAGGGGGCCCACGAGCAGTACTTC.

CDR3 DNA: TGTGCCAGCAGTTTATCCCTGGGGGGCACTAGCACAGATACGCAGTATTTT. Protein sequence: CASSLSLGGTSTDTQYF. V gene TRBV27 combines with J gene TRBJ2-3; the D gene could be TRBD1 or TRBD2 (6 bases each). From germline, CDR1 is MNHEY and CDR2 SMNVEV (reference sequence). Trimming took off 0 bases at V and 0 bases at J, with 13 bases between the two ends. This CDR3 region has 17 residues.

V is TRBV6-4 and J is TRBJ2-2, with D hard to call. Deletions cut 2 bases from V and 0 bases from J, with 1 base between. The CDR3 extends over 13 amino acids. Germline V lookup: CDR1 MRHNA, CDR2 SNTAGT. CDR3 loop: CASSDPNTGELFF. The CDR3, as DNA: TGTGCCAGCAGTGACCCGAACACCGGGGAGCTGTTTTTT.

The chain recombines TRBV6-2 or TRBV6-3 with TRBJ2-1; D possibly uses TRBD1 or TRBD2 (5 bases each). Germline loops: CDR1 MNHEY, CDR2 SVGEGT. V was cut by 2 bases and J by 7 bases, with 15 bases left in between. The CDR3 loop spans 15 amino acids. The CDR3, as DNA: TGTGCCAGCAGTTACGGGGGTTGGGAAGGGAATGAGCAGTTCTTC. Translating gives CASSYGGWEGNEQFF.

The chain uses TRBV7-8 and TRBJ1-5; possibly TRBD1 for D (5 bases). CDR3 size: 13 residues. CDR1 is SGHVS, CDR2 FQNEAQ, per germline. Deletions cut 5 bases from V and 4 bases from J, with 9 bases between. The CDR3 loop is CASSVGVNQPQHF. The CDR3 nucleotides read TGTGCCAGCAGCGTAGGGGTAAATCAGCCCCAGCATTTT.

The chain employs TRBV5-8 and TRBJ2-2, with 7 bases lining up with TRBD1. CDR1 and CDR2 from the germline V gene are SGHTS and YDEGEE. The CDR3 runs 15 residues. V lost 1 base and J lost 3; bases outside the gene matches: 3. CDR3 sequence reads: CASSLFTGDTGELFF. In DNA form, the CDR3 reads TGTGCCAGCAGCTTGTTCACAGGGGACACCGGGGAGCTGTTTTTT.

The chain employs TRBV29-1 and TRBJ1-2; possible D gene TRBD1, 6 bases. This CDR3 region has 12 residues. CDR1 and CDR2 (germline): SQVTM, ANQGSEA. The ends were cut back, 3 bases at V and 7 bases at J, with 12 bases in the middle. For the CDR3, the DNA is TGCAGCGTTGACCAGGGGATCGGTGGCTACACCTTC. Encoded protein: CSVDQGIGGYTF.

This chain joins TRBV11-2 and TRBJ2-2; D unclear. This CDR3 spans 15 amino acids. Trimming stripped 1 base from V and 4 bases from J, with 10 bases between. CDR1 and CDR2 (germline): SGHAT, FQNNGV. This CDR3 reads CASSLGTWGTGELFF. The CDR3 region has the DNA TGTGCCAGCAGCTTAGGTACCTGGGGCACCGGGGAGCTGTTTTTT.

This chain links TRBV7-8 with TRBJ1-2, with D maybe TRBD1 (5 bases). Germline V CDR1 and CDR2: SGHVS, FQNEAQ. Trimming pared 1 base from V and 0 bases from J, leaving 9 bases between. This CDR3 comprises 15 residues. CDR3: CASSLGRGPNYGYTF. The CDR3 DNA follows: TGTGCCAGCAGCTTAGGACGGGGCCCTAACTATGGCTACACCTTC.

The CDR3 DNA reads as TGTGCCAGCACCCTATCTTACAATGAGCAGTTCTTC. It is translated as CASTLSYNEQFF. The gene calls are TRBV6-5 and TRBJ2-1; D not resolved. CDR1 and CDR2 (germline): MNHEY, SVGAGI. Between the trimmed V and J ends, which lost 7 bases and 4 bases, there was a span of 8 bases. The CDR3 is made up of 12 amino acids.

The chain joins TRBV9 to TRBJ1-5; maybe TRBD1 (5 bases). Looked up from germline, CDR1 is SGDLS and CDR2 is YYNGEE. Trimming shortened V by 0 bases and J by 6 bases, and 13 bases separated the two germline ends. The CDR3 runs 15 residues. The CDR3 sequence is CASSVGAGTGQPQHF. Here the CDR3 DNA reads TGTGCCAGCAGCGTAGGTGCGGGGACGGGTCAGCCCCAGCATTTT.